The 4 T cell receptor beta chains listed next were all sequenced from one sample in a study of blood T cell repertoires in COVID-19. The method was immunoSEQ multiplex PCR; TCRdb's version includes in-frame clones alone and lacks a portion of them. The sample holds approximately 280,000 clones, around 89% seen once. Sequencing was carried out using peripheral blood. These receptors all come from a woman in her fifties or sixties with acute or convalescent COVID-19.

This clone was recorded a few times. The V gene is TRBV6-2 or TRBV6-3, the J gene TRBJ2-1; D is uncertain. Germline V gene data show CDR1 as MNHEY and CDR2 as SVGEGT. Trimming stripped 5 bases from V and 8 bases from J, with 7 bases between. The CDR3 is made up of 11 amino acids. CDR3 amino acids: CASSRRDEQFF. For the CDR3, the DNA is TGTGCCAGCAGTCGCCGGGATGAGCAGTTCTTC.

The chain joins TRBV7-3 to TRBJ1-2, with D perhaps TRBD1 (5 bases). The germline V and J ends were trimmed by 5 bases and 3 bases, with 7 bases remaining between them. The CDR3 covers 12 residues. CDR1 is SGHTA, CDR2 FQGTGA, per germline. CDR3 in amino acids: CASSDRHYGYTF. The CDR3 DNA reads as TGTGCCAGCAGCGACAGACACTATGGCTACACCTTC.

V is TRBV7-8 and J is TRBJ1-4; tentatively, D is TRBD1 (5 bases). The CDR3 runs to 16 residues. Deletions cut 5 bases from V and 8 bases from J, with 21 bases between. The germline V gene encodes CDR1 SGHVS and CDR2 FQNEAQ. The CDR3 sequence: CASSPTVGGVGEKLFF. The CDR3 DNA sequence: TGTGCCAGCAGCCCTACGGTGGGAGGGGTAGGCGAAAAACTGTTTTTT.

This chain connects TRBV6-2 or TRBV6-3 to TRBJ2-6; 10 bases line up with TRBD2. V shed 2 bases, J shed 3 bases, and the junction held 4 bases outside the gene matches. This CDR3 spans 17 amino acids. Per germline, CDR1 MNHEY and CDR2 SVGEGT. Written as DNA, the CDR3 is TGTGCCAGCAGTTACGAGCGGGGGGGCCTTGGGGCCAACGTCCTGACTTTC. Residues: CASSYERGGLGANVLTF.